This T cell receptor (beta chain) emerged from a study of control samples from healthy donors and cancer patients. The data were produced by immunoSEQ multiplex PCR, yet TCRdb's version contains in-frame clones alone and is incomplete. In the table there are about 120,000 clones, 90% to 95% of which are singletons. CDR3 size: 11 residues. Germline values: CDR1 DFQATT, CDR2 SNEGSKA (reference sequence). With 5 bases removed from V and 6 bases from J, the gap between germline ends came to 10 bases. This sequence was found in a man aged 45-65 years with head and neck cancer. The rearrangement links TRBV20-1 to TRBJ1-2; D remains ambiguous. Specimen: PBMCs. CDR3 sequence (DNA): TGCAGTGCTTCGGGTGTCAATGGCTACACCTTC. This translates into CSASGVNGYTF.